This T cell receptor (beta chain) is from a study of blood T cells in healthy people across ages (dated by TCRdb to 2013 to 2016). About the study as a whole: In model experiments, roughly one uniquely barcoded TCR beta cDNA molecule per two T cells was captured by template switching. Age-related changes in TCR beta repertoire diversity were measured in the study by deep sequencing normalized with unique cDNA molecular identifiers. The donors were split into four age groups: young (average about 15 years), middle-aged (nearly 40), aged (more than 60) and long-lived (about 82). To avoid experimental bias, donors of different ages were randomly spread across the sequencing lanes. The study analyzed two additional independent replicas of 1 million unique cDNA reads from the same blood draw for two donors, one aged 18 to 29 and one aged 80 or older.

Here is what the overall study found, with its caveats: Observed TCR beta diversity per million T cells fell roughly linearly with age, and a significant reduction was already apparent by age about 36. Estimates of total diversity based on one million sequenced T cells were regarded as lower bounds and as underestimates. Bulk unsorted PBMC profiling prevented conclusive comparison of naive and antigen-experienced compartments. The CMV infection status of donors was not known, potentially confounding age-related changes in expanded clonotypes. The long-lived group showed more naive CD4+ T cells, fewer expanded clones and increased TCR diversity than the aged group, suggesting age selection. The percentage of naive T cells measured by flow cytometry correlated strongly with observed TCR beta diversity.

On this clonotype: Its target antigen remains unknown. Per-base qualities were not stored, and no clone one base away is much larger.

Systemically healthy Caucasian individuals from Russia, about 38 in total and aged about 6 to 100 years, were included as donors. Roughly 9.5 milliliters of peripheral blood were drawn from each donor into EDTA-treated Vacutainer tubes. Ficoll-Paque density-gradient centrifugation was used to isolate PBMCs, with at least 7 million obtained per sample. Trizol reagent was used to extract total RNA from PBMCs, with at least 6 micrograms per sample. The percentages of naive CD45RAhigh/CD27high T cells were determined by flow cytometry on a PBMC aliquot from every donor. Ends trimmed: V by 4 bases, J by 0 bases; bases unmatched to a gene: 6. CDR1 and CDR2 are read off the germline V gene as SGHRS and YFSETQ. Its CDR3 holds 16 amino acids, cysteine through phenylalanine. Of all the DNA, just the CDR3 is kept, 48 bases in frame from base 1. The method was 5' RACE. For sequencing, an Illumina HiSeq 2500 was employed. The second PCR ran for roughly 7 to 11 cycles and used a J-beta primer mix along with a sample-barcoded 5' primer. Each TCR beta cDNA molecule received a unique molecular identifier from a template-switch 5' adaptor carrying 12 random nucleotides. Each sample yielded at least 2.5 million CDR3-containing paired-end reads. The Mint cDNA synthesis kit, primed by a TRBC-specific oligonucleotide, was used to synthesize first-strand cDNA from all RNA. Following uracil-DNA glycosylase treatment, a first 18-cycle PCR with universal primers M1SS and BC2_uni_R was performed on all cDNA. The study's processing was this. Each sample was normalized by randomly selecting 1 million high-quality reads, each carrying a distinct molecular identifier. Instead of being binned into consensus sequences, reads that shared molecular identifiers were thrown out. CDR3 identification, clonotype clustering and error correction used MiTCR with a Q25 quality threshold and the strictest error-elimination algorithm. A nonparametric unseen species model with Euler transformation was used to estimate a lower bound on total TCR beta diversity. The public reads were quality trimmed at Q25 with fastp and then assembled into clones with MiXCR by TCRdb, keeping productive beta chains. Rows with a matching CDR3 protein are joined into one entry that keeps the most common DNA and genes. These V and J calls originate from TCRdb's pipeline instead of the authors' own analysis. Across this sample there are hundreds of thousands of distinct CDR3 sequences, with around two fifths seen only once. The top ten clonotypes cover about 30% of the sample.

Material for sequencing was blood. The source of this sequence is an elderly man in good health. The chain links TRBV5-1 with TRBJ2-3, with TRBD1 matching 9 junction bases. This receptor carries the CDR3 CASSPAGTGSTDTQYF. The sequenced DNA is TGCGCCAGCAGCCCGGCCGGGACAGGGAGCACAGATACGCAGTATTTT.